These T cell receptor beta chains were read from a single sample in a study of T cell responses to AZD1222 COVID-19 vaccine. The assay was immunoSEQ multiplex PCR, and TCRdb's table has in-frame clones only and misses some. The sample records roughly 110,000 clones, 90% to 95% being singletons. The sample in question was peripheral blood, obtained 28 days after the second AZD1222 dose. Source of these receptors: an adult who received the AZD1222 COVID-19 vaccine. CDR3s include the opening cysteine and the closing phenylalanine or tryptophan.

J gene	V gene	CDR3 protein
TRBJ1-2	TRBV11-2	CASSLDPRANYGYTF
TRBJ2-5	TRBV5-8	CASSSGVRGQETQYF
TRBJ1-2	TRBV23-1	CASGTGRRYGYTF
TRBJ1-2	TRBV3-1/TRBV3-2	CASSQQGLYGYTF
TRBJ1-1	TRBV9	CASSVGTRETEAFF
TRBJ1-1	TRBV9	CASSKTGGNTEAFF
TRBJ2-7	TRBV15	CATSRDQTGRYEQYF
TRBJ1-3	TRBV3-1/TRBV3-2	CASSGTGNTIYF
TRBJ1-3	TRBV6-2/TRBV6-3	CASSTGRPGSGNTIYF
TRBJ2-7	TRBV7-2	CASSLVRRDEQYF
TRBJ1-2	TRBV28	CASSLGFYGYTF
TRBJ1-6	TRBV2	CASTGPGTGYSPLHF
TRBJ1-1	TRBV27	CASSLSTGITEAFF
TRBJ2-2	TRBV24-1	CATSDWSGSGSSGELFF
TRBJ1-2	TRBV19	CASTVDGWGYTF
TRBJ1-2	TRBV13	CASSRGRGQGNGYTF
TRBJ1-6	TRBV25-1	CASSQSQSSYNSPLHF
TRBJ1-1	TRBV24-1	CATSRDSEAFF
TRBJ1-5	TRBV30	CAWSETGHNNQPQHF
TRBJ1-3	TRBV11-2	CASSLRGATNSGNTIYF
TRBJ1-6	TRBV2	CASGQGNSPLHF
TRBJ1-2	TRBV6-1	CASNPSGRGYGYTF